The 22 T cell receptor beta chains below were found in one sample sequenced in a study of T cell changes during pregnancy in multiple sclerosis. Only in-frame clones appear in the TCRdb table, and some are missing; sequencing was by immunoSEQ multiplex PCR. The table has under 110,000 clones, around 90% seen once. Sequences were derived from peripheral blood, sampled before pregnancy. These receptors were taken from a female donor with multiple sclerosis, enrolled in a pregnancy study.

The chain joins TRBV27 to TRBJ1-2; 8 bases align to TRBD1. Germline values: CDR1 MNHEY, CDR2 SMNVEV (reference sequence). Trimming at V came to 4 bases and at J to 3 bases, leaving 4 bases not matched to a gene. This CDR3 region has 14 residues. Here the CDR3 DNA reads TGTGCCAGCAGTTGGACAGGGAGGGACTATGGCTACACCTTC. As protein: CASSWTGRDYGYTF.

V gene TRBV19 combines with J gene TRBJ2-2; 15 bases are shared with TRBD2. The CDR3 covers 18 residues. Germline V gene lookup returns CDR1 LNHDA and CDR2 SQIVND (reference sequence). V trimming: 5 bases; J trimming: 7 bases; junction bases outside the gene matches: 11. The CDR3 region has the DNA TGTGCCAGTAGTCCCCGGACTAGCGGGAGGGAGTACAACGGGGAGCTGTTTTTT. Amino acids: CASSPRTSGREYNGELFF. Full variable domain (missing parts from reference TRBV19 and TRBJ2-2): DGGITQSPKYLFRKEGQNVTLSCEQNLNHDAMYWYRQDPGQGLRLIYYSQIVNDFQKGDIAEGYSVSREKKESFPLTVTSAQKNPTAFYLCASSPRTSGREYNGELFFGEGSRLTVL.

The V call is TRBV5-4, the J call TRBJ2-2, with D unclear. The CDR3 sequence is 14 residues long. The V gene lost 6 bases and the J gene lost 2 bases, with 11 bases spanning the gap. Germline V gene data show CDR1 as SGHNT and CDR2 as YYREEE (reference sequence). The CDR3 DNA follows: TGTGCCAGCACCTCCGAGCCAAACACCGGGGAGCTGTTTTTT. Its translation is CASTSEPNTGELFF.

CDR3 coding DNA: TGTGCCATCAGTGAGTCGGGACTAGCGGGAGTAGGTCAGTACTTC. It yields the protein CAISESGLAGVGQYF. V and J are TRBV10-3 and TRBJ2-4; 14 nucleotides align to TRBD2. J gave up 12 bases and V 0 bases, and 4 bases lay outside the gene matches. CDR1 ENHRY and CDR2 SYGVKD come from the germline V gene. This CDR3 contains 15 residues.

The chain uses TRBV6-1 and TRBJ1-6, with 9 bases lining up with TRBD1. The CDR3 loop spans 15 amino acids. After removal of 3 bases from V and 10 bases from J, the junction contained 7 bases not matched to a gene. CDR1 is MNHNS and CDR2 is SASEGT in the germline V gene. CDR3 bases: TGTGCCAGCAGTGACCCGGGACAGGGCCGATCACCCCTCCACTTT. Translated: CASSDPGQGRSPLHF.

This chain joins TRBV7-3 and TRBJ2-1; 7 bases match TRBD2. In germline, CDR1 is SGHTA, CDR2 FQGTGA. V shed 0 bases and J 0 bases; nucleotides not matched to a gene: 2. The CDR3 runs to 16 residues. CDR3 DNA sequence: TGTGCCAGCAGCTTAACTCGCGGGAGCTCCTACAATGAGCAGTTCTTC. Translated: CASSLTRGSSYNEQFF.

The rearrangement links TRBV25-1 to TRBJ2-1; 9 bases match TRBD2. In germline, CDR1 is MGHDK, CDR2 SYGVNS. The length of the CDR3 is 16 residues. Losses at the gene ends were 3 bases for V and 7 bases for J; bases not matched to a gene: 10. The CDR3 region has the DNA TGTGCCAGCAGTGATGATTTGCGGGGGGGCTATAATGAGCAGTTCTTC. Its translation is CASSDDLRGGYNEQFF.

This chain connects TRBV11-3 to TRBJ2-2; D might be TRBD1 (6 bases). V lost 6 bases, J lost 5 bases, and 13 bases lay in between. Germline V gene lookup returns CDR1 SGHNT and CDR2 YENEEA. The CDR3 sequence is 14 residues long. CDR3 DNA sequence: TGTGCCAGCAGGCCCAAGGACAGTACCGGGGAGCTGTTTTTT. Translating it yields CASRPKDSTGELFF.

The chain links TRBV11-2 to TRBJ2-1, with D possibly being TRBD2 (5 bases). Per germline, CDR1 SGHAT and CDR2 FQNNGV. V lost 3 bases, J lost 3 bases, and 18 bases lay in between. The CDR3 consists of 17 residues. The CDR3 reads CASSFSMADAGYNEQFF. As DNA, the CDR3 is TGTGCCAGCAGCTTTTCGATGGCGGACGCGGGCTACAATGAGCAGTTCTTC.

The chain employs TRBV6-4 and TRBJ2-1; TRBD2 matches 9 bases. Per germline, CDR1 MRHNA and CDR2 SNTAGT. This CDR3 is built from 15 residues. V shed 3 bases and J 5 bases; nucleotides not matched to a gene: 5. The chain's CDR3 is CASSEAAGGHNEQFF. In DNA, the CDR3 is TGTGCCAGCAGTGAAGCTGCGGGGGGGCACAATGAGCAGTTCTTC.

This clone appeared a single time. The rearrangement uses TRBV28 and TRBJ2-7; 7 positions agree with TRBD2. The CDR3 is 15 residues long. The junction had 5 bases not matched to a gene; V was cut back by 1 base and J by 2 bases. Per the germline V gene, CDR1 is MDHEN and CDR2 is SYDVKM. The CDR3 DNA reads TGTGCCAGCAGTTTATCGGCTAGCGGAACCTACGAGCAGTACTTC. This sequence encodes CASSLSASGTYEQYF.

The gene calls are TRBV7-3 and TRBJ2-3; TRBD2 matches at 8 bases. Germline lookup yields CDR1 SGHTA and CDR2 FQGTGA. CDR3 size: 18 residues. V trimming: 5 bases; J trimming: 3 bases; junction bases outside the gene matches: 16. The chain's CDR3 is CASSLPPLNGRETDTQYF. The CDR3, as DNA: TGTGCCAGCAGCCTCCCCCCCCTGAACGGGAGGGAAACAGATACGCAGTATTTT. The entire variable domain, with the rest obtained from reference TRBV7-3 and TRBJ2-3, is as follows: GAGVSQTPSNKVTEKGKYVELRCDPISGHTALYWYRQSLGQGPEFLIYFQGTGAADDSGLPNDRFFAVRPEGSVSTLKIQRTERGDSAVYLCASSLPPLNGRETDTQYFGPGTRLTVL.

V usage is TRBV10-3 and J usage is TRBJ2-1; 7 bases are shared with TRBD1. The CDR3 runs 13 residues. Trimming cost V 1 base and J 8 bases; bases outside gene matches: 2. Germline CDR1 reads ENHRY; CDR2 reads SYGVKD. DNA for the CDR3: TGTGCCATCAGTGAGTGGGACAGTGATGAGCAGTTCTTC. Residues: CAISEWDSDEQFF.

This CDR3 is CASSDQGARLGEQYF. The CDR3 coding sequence is TGTGCCAGCAGTGACCAAGGGGCGCGTCTAGGCGAGCAGTACTTC. The chain carries TRBV2 and TRBJ2-7; possible D gene TRBD1, 5 bases. V lost 3 bases and J 6 bases, leaving 18 bases between the germline ends. The CDR3 length is 15 residues. CDR1 is SNHLY and CDR2 is FYNNEI in the germline V gene.

A few counts support this clone. This rearrangement joins TRBV19 to TRBJ1-5; D is perhaps TRBD1 (5 bases). CDR1 and CDR2 from the germline V gene are LNHDA and SQIVND (reference sequence). The CDR3 runs 14 residues. Trimming pared 3 bases from V and 7 bases from J, leaving 13 bases between. In DNA, the CDR3 is TGTGCCAGTAGTATTAACCAGGGAGGACAGCCCCAGCATTTT. Translating gives CASSINQGGQPQHF. The full variable domain, with the rest looked up from reference TRBV19 and TRBJ1-5, is DGGITQSPKYLFRKEGQNVTLSCEQNLNHDAMYWYRQDPGQGLRLIYYSQIVNDFQKGDIAEGYSVSREKKESFPLTVTSAQKNPTAFYLCASSINQGGQPQHFGDGTRLSIL.

V is TRBV29-1 and J is TRBJ1-1; D call uncertain. The CDR3 length is 14 residues. V lost 7 bases and J lost 8, with 23 bases in between. The germline V gene encodes CDR1 SQVTM and CDR2 ANQGSEA. CDR3 protein: CSADAGVDYREAFF. CDR3 nucleotides: TGCAGCGCCGATGCAGGTGTGGACTACCGAGAAGCTTTCTTT.

The chain uses TRBV5-4 and TRBJ2-5; perhaps TRBD2 as D (6 bases). CDR3 length: 14 amino acids. The germline CDR1 and CDR2 sequences are SGHNT and YYREEE (reference sequence). Trimming removed 0 bases at V and 5 bases at J, with 11 bases between. The CDR3 here is CASSLAGGKETQYF. The DNA of the CDR3 is TGTGCCAGCAGCTTGGCCGGGGGAAAGGAGACCCAGTACTTC.

The gene calls are TRBV19 and TRBJ1-2; 7 bases line up with TRBD1. The ends lost 8 bases at V and 3 bases at J; junction bases unmatched: 3. This CDR3 has 12 residues. Germline V gene data show CDR1 as LNHDA and CDR2 as SQIVND (reference sequence). The DNA of the CDR3 is TGTGCCAGTGCGGGACAGCACTATGGCTACACCTTC. As protein: CASAGQHYGYTF.

This chain links TRBV19 with TRBJ2-7, with TRBD2 identical over 14 bases. This CDR3 comprises 18 residues. The germline CDR1 and CDR2 sequences are LNHDA and SQIVND (reference sequence). The V segment lost 5 bases and the J segment 0 bases; nucleotides outside the gene matches: 9. The CDR3 sequence is CASSLGTSGGSYSYEQYF. CDR3 sequence (DNA): TGTGCCAGTAGTCTCGGGACTAGCGGGGGATCTTACTCCTACGAGCAGTACTTC.

This chain connects TRBV6-6 to TRBJ2-1; a possible D gene is TRBD2 (6 bases). Germline values: CDR1 MNHNY, CDR2 SVGAGI (reference sequence). This CDR3 has 14 residues. The V and J ends lost 5 bases and 7 bases respectively, with 15 bases between them. The CDR3 DNA reads TGTGCCAGCAGTCTCGCCCGACTAGAAAATGAGCAGTTCTTC. The encoded protein is CASSLARLENEQFF.

In DNA form, the CDR3 reads TGTGCCAGCAGCTCCCTCCCAACCGGGACTGACGCCTTCAATGAGCAGTTCTTC. This encodes CASSSLPTGTDAFNEQFF. The chain joins TRBV7-9 to TRBJ2-1; possible D gene TRBD2, 6 bases. The CDR3 spans 18 residues. Germline loops: CDR1 SEHNR, CDR2 FQNEAQ (reference sequence). The V end was cut by 4 bases, the J end by 6 bases, with 25 bases between.

There are a few counts of this clone. The chain employs TRBV4-3 and TRBJ1-6; D is unclear. Germline V gives CDR1 LGHNA, CDR2 YSLEER. The length of the CDR3 is 18 residues. V was clipped by 1 base and J by 10 bases, with 23 bases between them. The CDR3 DNA reads TGCGCCAGCAGCCAAGTAGTCGGTGGCGGGGAAAGTGGATCACCCCTCCACTTT. Protein product: CASSQVVGGGESGSPLHF.